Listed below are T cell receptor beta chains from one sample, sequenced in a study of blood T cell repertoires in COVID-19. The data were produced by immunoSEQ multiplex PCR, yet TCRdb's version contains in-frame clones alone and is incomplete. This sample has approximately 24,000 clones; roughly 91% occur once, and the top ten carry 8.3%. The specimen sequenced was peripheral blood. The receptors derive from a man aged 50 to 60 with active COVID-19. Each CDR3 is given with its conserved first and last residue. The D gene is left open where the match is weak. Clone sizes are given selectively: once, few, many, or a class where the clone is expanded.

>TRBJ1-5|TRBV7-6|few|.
CASSPSDSSNQPQHF
TGTGCCAGCAGCCCATCGGACAGTAGCAATCAGCCCCAGCATTTT
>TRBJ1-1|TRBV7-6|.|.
CASSLIGGIENTEAFF
TGTGCCAGCAGCTTGATTGGGGGCATTGAGAACACTGAAGCTTTCTTT
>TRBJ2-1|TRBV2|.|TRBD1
CASQTGAAQFF
TGTGCCAGTCAGACAGGGGCTGCGCAGTTCTTC
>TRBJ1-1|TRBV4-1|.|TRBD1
CASRPGQGWTEAFF
TGCGCCAGCAGACCTGGACAGGGGTGGACTGAAGCTTTCTTT
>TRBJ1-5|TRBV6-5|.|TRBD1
CASSLRQGAQPQHF
TGTGCCAGCAGTCTTCGACAGGGGGCCCAGCCCCAGCATTTT
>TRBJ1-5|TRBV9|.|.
CASSRDGVASNQPQHF
TGTGCCAGCAGCCGCGACGGGGTCGCTAGCAATCAGCCCCAGCATTTT
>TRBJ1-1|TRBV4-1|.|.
CASSQVLYTEAFF
TGCGCCAGCAGCCAAGTTCTTTACACTGAAGCTTTCTTT
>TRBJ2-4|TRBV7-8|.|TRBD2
CASSLALAGARSVAKNIQYF
TGTGCCAGCAGCTTAGCCTTAGCGGGGGCCCGATCGGTAGCCAAAAACATTCAGTACTTC
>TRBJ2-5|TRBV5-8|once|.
CASSPGGGNFQETQYF
TGTGCCAGCAGCCCCGGAGGCGGGAACTTCCAAGAGACCCAGTACTTC
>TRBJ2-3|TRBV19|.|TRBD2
CASSIRTSGSDTQYF
TGTGCCAGTAGTATAAGAACTAGCGGGAGTGATACGCAGTATTTT
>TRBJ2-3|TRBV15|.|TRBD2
CATKSGGIEDTQYF
TGTGCCACCAAAAGCGGGGGCATAGAAGATACGCAGTATTTT
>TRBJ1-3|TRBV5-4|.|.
CASSPAGPIAGNTIYF
TGTGCCAGCAGCCCTGCAGGGCCCATTGCCGGAAACACCATATATTTT
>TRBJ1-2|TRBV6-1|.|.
CASSEAGRYGYTF
TGTGCCAGCAGTGAAGCGGGGCGGTATGGCTACACCTTC
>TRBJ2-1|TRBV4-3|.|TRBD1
CASSQGLQGAVYNEQFF
TGCGCCAGCAGCCAAGGTCTACAGGGGGCAGTGTACAATGAGCAGTTCTTC
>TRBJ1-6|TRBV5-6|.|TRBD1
CASSLVNRGGSPLHF
TGTGCCAGCAGCTTGGTAAACAGGGGTGGGTCACCCCTCCACTTT
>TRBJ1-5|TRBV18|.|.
CASSPDRRSNQPQHF
TGTGCCAGCTCACCCGACAGAAGAAGCAATCAGCCCCAGCATTTT
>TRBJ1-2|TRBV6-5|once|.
CASSDRGGGYTF
TGTGCCAGTTCCGATAGGGGAGGTGGCTACACCTTC
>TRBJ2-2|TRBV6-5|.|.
CASTRTGELFF
TGTGCCAGCACCCGCACCGGGGAGCTGTTTTTT
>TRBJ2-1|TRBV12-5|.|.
CASGIRDMTIGYNEQFF
TGTGCTAGTGGGATCCGGGACATGACTATCGGTTACAATGAGCAGTTCTTC
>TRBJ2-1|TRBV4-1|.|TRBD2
CASSLRLAGGSSSGEQFF
TGCGCCAGCAGCCTCCGACTAGCGGGAGGATCCAGCTCCGGTGAGCAGTTCTTC
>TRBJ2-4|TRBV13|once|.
CASSDTAGKNIQYF
TGTGCCAGCAGCGACACCGCGGGCAAAAACATTCAGTACTTC
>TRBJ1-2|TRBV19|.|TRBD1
CASLTGVYGYTF
TGTGCCAGTTTAACAGGGGTATATGGCTACACCTTC
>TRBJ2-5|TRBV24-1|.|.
CATSDLKQYQETQYF
TGTGCCACCAGTGATTTGAAACAGTACCAAGAGACCCAGTACTTC
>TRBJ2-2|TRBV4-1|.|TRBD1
CASSRIPQGQVNTGELFF
TGCGCCAGCAGCCGGATACCCCAGGGACAGGTGAACACCGGGGAGCTGTTTTTT
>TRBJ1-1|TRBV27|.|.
CASSLGANTEAFF
TGTGCCAGCAGTTTAGGGGCGAACACTGAAGCTTTCTTT
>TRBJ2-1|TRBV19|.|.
CASSRAGGNEQFF
TGTGCCAGTAGTAGGGCAGGGGGGAATGAGCAGTTCTTC
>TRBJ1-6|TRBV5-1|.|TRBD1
CASSLGGTGRSPLHF
TGCGCCAGCAGCTTGGGCGGGACAGGGAGGTCACCCCTCCACTTT